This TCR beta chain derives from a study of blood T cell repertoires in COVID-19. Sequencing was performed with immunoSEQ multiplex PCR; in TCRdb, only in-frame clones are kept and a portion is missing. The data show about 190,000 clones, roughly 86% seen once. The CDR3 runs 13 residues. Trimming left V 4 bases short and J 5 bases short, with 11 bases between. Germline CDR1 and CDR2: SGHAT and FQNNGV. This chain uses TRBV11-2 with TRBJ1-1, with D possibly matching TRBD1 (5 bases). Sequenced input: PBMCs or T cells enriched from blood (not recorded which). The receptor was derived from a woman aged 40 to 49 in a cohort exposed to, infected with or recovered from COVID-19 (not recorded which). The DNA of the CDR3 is TGTGCCAGCAGCTCGCTGGGGGGGACTGAAGCTTTCTTT. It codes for CASSSLGGTEAFF.